This T cell receptor (beta chain) was identified during a study of blood T cell repertoires in COVID-19. Across the study: From the United States, Italy and Spain came samples of acute and convalescent COVID-19. From T cells, B-cell-depleted T cells, or PBMCs came the material, which was cDNA or gDNA.

CDR1 SGHTA and CDR2 FQGNSA come from the germline V gene. This CDR3 region has 13 residues. J gave up 7 bases and V 4 bases, and 5 bases lay outside the gene matches. Clinical history reported by participants formed the basis on which cohorts were assigned. All recovered Cohort 3 donors got two negative PCRs, got clearance, or saw symptom resolution. This table comes from immunoSEQ multiplex PCR, and its TCRdb copy is limited to in-frame clones, with some not included. The repertoire has approximately 240,000 clones, 85% to 95% of them found once; the top ten carry around 2%. The V and J genes are TRBV7-2 and TRBJ2-5, with 8 bases matching TRBD1. Sequenced sample: PBMCs or T cells enriched from blood (not recorded which). The sequence was obtained from a woman under 30 who had recovered from COVID-19. CDR3 sequence reads: CASSWTGKGTQYF. The CDR3 coding sequence is TGTGCCAGCAGCTGGACAGGGAAGGGGACCCAGTACTTC.